These 8 T cell receptor beta chains originate from one sample sequenced in a study of T cell responses to AZD1222 COVID-19 vaccine. The table came from immunoSEQ multiplex PCR; TCRdb's copy has only in-frame clones and leaves some out. The sample comprises about 120,000 clones, roughly 85% of which are singletons, and roughly 1.6% rests with the top ten. The sequencing used peripheral blood, collected on day 0 of AZD1222 vaccination. The receptors come from an adult in good health.

The chain employs TRBV12-3 or TRBV12-4 and TRBJ1-2, with 8 nucleotides matching TRBD1. V lost 6 bases and J lost 4; bases outside the gene matches: 4. The CDR3 contains 13 residues. CDR3 sequence reads: CASSRGTGYGYTF. The CDR3 DNA sequence: TGTGCCAGCAGCCGGGGGACAGGCTATGGCTACACCTTC.

The chain carries TRBV6-2 or TRBV6-3 and TRBJ1-2, with no clear D. Deletions cut 5 bases from V and 14 bases from J, with 21 bases between. CDR1 MNHEY and CDR2 SVGEGT come from the germline V gene. The CDR3 covers 13 residues. The CDR3 region is CASSNEVFAGLTF. The CDR3 DNA sequence: TGTGCCAGCAGTAACGAAGTGTTTGCCGGTTTAACCTTC.

J is TRBJ2-6 and V is TRBV6-5; no definite D call. The CDR3 runs to 15 residues. V lost 0 bases and J 0 bases, leaving 3 bases between the germline ends. Per the germline V gene, CDR1 is MNHEY and CDR2 is SVGAGI. DNA for the CDR3: TGTGCCAGCAGTTACTCAAGCTCTGGGGCCAACGTCCTGACTTTC. It yields the protein CASSYSSSGANVLTF.

The chain has TRBV5-1 and TRBJ2-1; D may be TRBD1 (5 bases). The ends were cut back, 0 bases at V and 7 bases at J, with 14 bases in the middle. The CDR3 spans 15 residues. CDR1 is SGHRS, CDR2 YFSETQ, per germline. The chain's CDR3 is CASSLATGSRNEQFF. The CDR3 DNA is TGCGCCAGCAGCTTGGCCACAGGTTCGAGAAATGAGCAGTTCTTC. The full variable domain, rest sourced from reference TRBV5-1 and TRBJ2-1, is KAGVTQTPRYLIKTRGQQVTLSCSPISGHRSVSWYQQTPGQGLQFLFEYFSETQRNKGNFPGRFSGRQFSNSRSEMNVSTLELGDSALYLCASSLATGSRNEQFFGPGTRLTVL.

The chain carries TRBV6-1 and TRBJ1-4; no clear D gene. The CDR3 sequence is 15 residues long. V lost 7 bases, J lost 6 bases, and 18 bases lay in between. Germline V gene sequence: CDR1 MNHNS, CDR2 SASEGT. DNA of the CDR3: TGTGCCAGCACCGGCCCGGGCCCACCCCATGAAAAACTGTTTTTT. The encoded protein is CASTGPGPPHEKLFF.

In nucleotides, the CDR3 is TGTGCCAGCAGCTTATGGGGGGTCCTCTATGGCTACACCTTC. Its protein product is CASSLWGVLYGYTF. This chain joins TRBV13 and TRBJ1-2; D possibly corresponds to TRBD1 (5 bases). The CDR3 consists of 14 residues. V was trimmed by 2 bases and J by 4 bases, leaving 11 bases between them. Germline CDR1 is PRHDT and CDR2 is FYEKMQ (reference sequence).

The V gene is TRBV6-5, the J gene TRBJ1-1; D gene unclear. This CDR3 has 14 residues. Per germline, CDR1 MNHEY and CDR2 SVGAGI. Deletions cut 6 bases from V and 4 bases from J, with 15 bases between. The CDR3 sequence is CASRTPNAATEAFF. CDR3 DNA sequence: TGTGCCAGCAGAACTCCTAACGCCGCCACTGAAGCTTTCTTT.

This chain connects TRBV5-4 to TRBJ1-1; a possible D gene is TRBD1 (6 bases). The CDR3 runs 15 residues. V gave up 6 bases and J gave up 3 bases, with 18 bases separating them. Germline-derived CDR1 and CDR2 are SGHNT and YYREEE (reference sequence). The CDR3 DNA reads as TGTGCCAGCACCGGGGGCGGCCCCGGGGACACTGAAGCTTTCTTT. It is translated as CASTGGGPGDTEAFF.